The T cell receptor beta chain under discussion was sequenced for a study of OX40 agonist ivuxolimab in advanced cancers. On the study more broadly: Patients were given ivuxolimab, an antibody that agonizes OX40 (CD134).

This clone has a single count. Sequencing used immunoSEQ multiplex PCR; TCRdb keeps in-frame clones, though not all of them. The table records 35,000 to 45,000 clones, over 60% of them present only once. The CDR3 covers 15 residues. Germline V lookup: CDR1 SGHNT, CDR2 YYREEE (reference sequence). Trimming removed 5 bases at V and 6 bases at J, with 17 bases between. The input for sequencing was CD4+ or CD8+ T cells sorted from blood, taken in a trial of the OX40 agonist ivuxolimab. The chain employs TRBV5-4 and TRBJ1-4, with D perhaps TRBD1 (6 bases). This sequence originates from an adult with an advanced solid tumor such as melanoma, head and neck, liver or kidney cancer. For the CDR3, the DNA is TGTGCCAGCAGTAGCAACAGGGCGGTCGATGAAAAACTGTTTTTT. Amino acids: CASSSNRAVDEKLFF. The whole variable domain, filled in from reference TRBV5-4 and TRBJ1-4, reads ETGVTQSPTHLIKTRGQQVTLRCSSQSGHNTVSWYQQALGQGPQFIFQYYREEENGRGNFPPRFSGLQFPNYSSELNVNALELDDSALYLCASSSNRAVDEKLFFGSGTQLSVL.